The 3 T cell receptor beta chains below come from one sample, sequenced in a study of cytomegalovirus exposure and HLA in healthy donors. TCRdb's copy holds only in-frame clones and misses some; the assay was immunoSEQ multiplex PCR. The table includes about 130,000 clones, 80% to 90% detected once. Sequences were obtained from PBMCs. These receptors were obtained from a woman aged 18-29 years in good health and CMV-seronegative.

The CDR3 nucleotides read TGTGCCAGCAGCTTAAGGCGGGCGACTAATGAAAAACTGTTTTTT. It specifies CASSLRRATNEKLFF. The genes are TRBV7-2 and TRBJ1-4; D gene uncertain. The germline V and J ends were trimmed by 2 bases and 2 bases, with 9 bases remaining between them. The CDR3 extends over 15 amino acids. The germline V gene encodes CDR1 SGHTA and CDR2 FQGNSA. Supplemented by reference TRBV7-2 and TRBJ1-4, the full variable domain reads GAGVSQSPSNKVTEKGKDVELRCDPISGHTALYWYRQSLGQGLEFLIYFQGNSAPDKSGLPSDRFSAERTGGSVSTLTIQRTQQEDSAVYLCASSLRRATNEKLFFGSGTQLSVL.

The chain links TRBV6-5 to TRBJ1-3; tentative D call: TRBD1 (5 bases). The CDR3 extends over 16 amino acids. Per the germline V gene, CDR1 is MNHEY and CDR2 is SVGAGI. Trimming took 0 bases from V and 1 from J, leaving 10 bases between them. The CDR3 sequence: CASSYSSGMSGNTIYF. The CDR3 coding sequence is TGTGCCAGCAGTTACTCCTCAGGGATGTCTGGAAACACCATATATTTT.

The CDR3 spells CATSRETRGNTGELFF. The CDR3 DNA is TGTGCCACCAGCAGAGAAACTCGGGGAAACACCGGGGAGCTGTTTTTT. This rearrangement joins TRBV15 to TRBJ2-2; possibly TRBD2 for D (5 bases). This CDR3 region has 16 residues. Germline V gives CDR1 LNHNV, CDR2 YYDKDF (reference sequence). V lost 0 bases and J 2 bases, leaving 10 bases between the germline ends.